This T cell receptor (beta chain) was profiled in a study of T cells in Graves' hyperthyroidism and ophthalmopathy. About this clonotype itself: What it binds is unknown.

Germline CDR1 and CDR2: KGHSH and LQKENI. V was pared by 0 bases and J by 2 bases, with 7 bases between. The CDR3 is 14 residues long. Amplification targeted TCR beta CDR3 regions from RNA transcripts. HTBI primers were the set used in a first-round RT-PCR of the TCR CDR3. MiXCR was run by TCRdb on the multiplex PCR reads, yielding one entry per CDR3 protein. Here the sample spans 300,000 to 450,000 distinct CDR3 sequences, around 25% being singletons. General study results and limits: Most expanded thyroid clonotypes above 0.001 also appeared in blood.

In making diagnoses, clinical symptoms, serum thyroxine and TRAb, thyroid ultrasound and orbital computed tomography were all used. Fresh peripheral blood, about 10 ml of it, supplied the PBMCs. The chain joins TRBV18 to TRBJ2-5, with no clear D. Sequenced: blood. The receptor was isolated from a man aged 50 or older with Graves' hyperthyroidism. CDR3 sequence reads: CASSPPEGQETQYF. The DNA of the CDR3 is TGTGCCAGCTCACCACCAGAAGGGCAAGAGACCCAGTACTTC.